The 25 T cell receptor beta chains in this list originate from one sample, sequenced in a study of early T cells in non-severe SARS-CoV-2 infection. MiXCR, applied by TCRdb to the 5' RACE reads, yields one record per CDR3 protein. The sample yields around 70,000 distinct CDR3 sequences, over 9% seen once. Sample: whole blood. These receptors were collected from an adult who was a healthcare worker with PCR-confirmed SARS-CoV-2 infection or an uninfected control (not recorded which).

This chain links TRBV20-1 with TRBJ1-2; no clear D. V dropped 0 bases and J dropped 6 bases, with 17 bases sitting between them. This CDR3 contains 15 residues. Germline-derived CDR1 and CDR2 are DFQATT and SNEGSKA (reference sequence). The CDR3 DNA is TGCAGTGCTAGAGATCCCAGAGGAACATCTCATGGCTACACCTTC. It translates to CSARDPRGTSHGYTF.

This clonotype was detected only a few times. This chain joins TRBV20-1 and TRBJ2-3; unclear D gene. Trimming removed 3 bases from V and 3 bases from J, with 16 bases in between. Germline V gene data show CDR1 as DFQATT and CDR2 as SNEGSKA (reference sequence). The CDR3 is 15 amino acids. CDR3 in amino acids: CSASPPVGRTDTQYF. Here the CDR3 DNA reads TGCAGTGCTAGTCCCCCGGTTGGAAGAACAGATACGCAGTATTTT.

This clonotype was recorded at least ten times. The V call is TRBV29-1, the J call TRBJ1-1; D possibly corresponds to TRBD1 (6 bases). With 3 bases removed from V and 2 bases from J, the gap between germline ends came to 10 bases. CDR1 and CDR2 from the germline V gene are SQVTM and ANQGSEA. The CDR3 has 13 amino acids. CDR3 bases: TGCAGCGTTGAGTCGGGGGCTAACACTGAAGCTTTCTTT. This sequence encodes CSVESGANTEAFF.

This clonotype was detected a few times. This chain joins TRBV7-2 and TRBJ2-1; TRBD2 agrees at 7 bases. Germline V gene lookup returns CDR1 SGHTA and CDR2 FQGNSA. Trimming at V came to 4 bases and at J to 3 bases, leaving 6 bases not matched to a gene. This CDR3 has 15 amino acids. The CDR3 nucleotides are TGTGCCAGCAGCTCCTTGGGGGGGGGCTACAATGAGCAGTTCTTC. Residues: CASSSLGGGYNEQFF.

CDR3 sequence reads: CSVDYKYNEQFF. CDR3 in DNA: TGCAGCGTTGATTACAAGTACAATGAGCAGTTCTTC. The rearrangement uses TRBV29-1 and TRBJ2-1; no firm D call. The V end lost 3 bases, the J end lost 4 bases, and 7 bases lay between the germline ends. The CDR3 contains 12 residues. CDR1 is SQVTM and CDR2 is ANQGSEA in the germline V gene.

This clonotype was observed at least ten times. V and J are TRBV6-1 and TRBJ2-5; 7 nucleotides align to TRBD1. Germline V lookup: CDR1 MNHNS, CDR2 SASEGT. The CDR3 contains 13 residues. V lost 10 bases to trimming and J lost 5 bases; unmatched junction nucleotides: 10. CDR3 residues: CAILYVRGETQYF. In DNA, the CDR3 is TGTGCCATCCTCTACGTCAGGGGGGAGACCCAGTACTTC.

There are many counts of this clonotype. The V call is TRBV20-1, the J call TRBJ2-3, with D maybe TRBD2 (6 bases). The CDR3 is 15 residues long. Germline loops: CDR1 DFQATT, CDR2 SNEGSKA (reference sequence). Trimming cost V 5 bases and J 6 bases, with 21 bases left between them. In DNA, the CDR3 is TGCAGTGCTCCTTACAGCGGGTGGAGGTCGGATACGCAGTATTTT. As protein: CSAPYSGWRSDTQYF.

The gene calls are TRBV18 and TRBJ1-2; D is unresolved. The CDR3 is made up of 12 amino acids. Germline CDR1 reads KGHSH; CDR2 reads LQKENI. V gave up 4 bases and J gave up 6 bases, with 9 bases separating them. In nucleotides, the CDR3 is TGTGCCAGCTCACACCCGCAGAATGGCTACACCTTC. Translating it yields CASSHPQNGYTF.

Only a few counts were recorded for this clonotype. The V gene is TRBV20-1, the J gene TRBJ2-7, with 8 positions matching TRBD2. The CDR3 is 12 residues long. CDR1 DFQATT and CDR2 SNEGSKA come from the germline V gene (reference sequence). In DNA form, the CDR3 reads TGCAGCGCAAGAGCGGGAGCCTACGAGCAGTACTTC. As protein: CSARAGAYEQYF.

The V gene is TRBV27, the J gene TRBJ2-5; D remains unclear. In germline, CDR1 is MNHEY, CDR2 SMNVEV (reference sequence). The CDR3 runs 14 residues. Trimming stripped 3 bases from V and 5 bases from J, with 13 bases between. The DNA of the CDR3 is TGTGCCAGCAGTTTTACTGCTCCCCATGAGACCCAGTACTTC. Protein sequence: CASSFTAPHETQYF.

This clonotype was counted ten times or more. The rearrangement links TRBV9 to TRBJ1-6, with D possibly TRBD1 on 5 matching bases. The CDR3 is made up of 15 amino acids. Trimming took 0 bases from V and 10 from J, leaving 14 bases between them. From germline, CDR1 is SGDLS and CDR2 YYNGEE. The CDR3 region is CASSVDKGTYSPLHF. Here the CDR3 DNA reads TGTGCCAGCAGCGTAGATAAGGGGACTTACTCACCCCTCCACTTT.

This clonotype was counted at least ten times. The chain links TRBV3-1 to TRBJ2-7, with 7 positions matching TRBD2. The length of the CDR3 is 17 residues. The germline CDR1 and CDR2 sequences are LGHDT and YNNKEL (reference sequence). The J segment lost 5 bases and the V segment lost 4 bases, leaving 17 bases of the junction unmatched. CDR3 in DNA: TGTGCCAGCAGCCCCCCGCGTAGGAGCGGGATATCCCACGAGCAGTACTTC. This translates into CASSPPRRSGISHEQYF.

This clonotype was recorded many times. The V and J genes are TRBV7-3 and TRBJ2-1; a possible D gene is TRBD2 (6 bases). Trimming took 3 bases from V and 8 from J, leaving 11 bases between them. CDR3 length: 13 residues. Germline CDR1 is SGHTA and CDR2 is FQGTGA. CDR3 nucleotide sequence: TGTGCCAGCAGCTTGCCTAGCGAGGATGAGCAGTTCTTC. Protein sequence: CASSLPSEDEQFF.

The rearrangement joins TRBV29-1 to TRBJ2-7; D assignment may be TRBD1 or TRBD2 (5 bases each). The V gene lost 5 bases and the J gene lost 5 bases, with 10 bases spanning the gap. This CDR3 region has 11 residues. Per germline, CDR1 SQVTM and CDR2 ANQGSEA. CDR3 sequence: CSVLGDHEQYF. CDR3 bases: TGCAGCGTTCTTGGGGACCACGAGCAGTACTTC.

The sample holds a few counts of this clonotype. The gene calls are TRBV28 and TRBJ2-1, with 14 nucleotides matching TRBD2. Germline loops: CDR1 MDHEN, CDR2 SYDVKM. V shed 5 bases, J shed 5 bases, and the junction held 8 bases outside the gene matches. The CDR3 contains 17 residues. CDR3 sequence: CASSLALGLAGDNEQFF. CDR3 coding DNA: TGTGCCAGCAGTCTGGCCCTGGGACTAGCGGGGGACAATGAGCAGTTCTTC.

This clonotype came up a few times. V usage is TRBV20-1 and J usage is TRBJ2-4; no definite D call. Germline CDR1 DFQATT, CDR2 SNEGSKA (reference sequence). The CDR3 runs 15 residues. Trimming pared 3 bases from V and 1 base from J, leaving 13 bases between. CDR3 amino acids: CSASVPTRAKNIQYF. The CDR3 DNA sequence: TGCAGTGCTAGTGTTCCCACGCGGGCCAAAAACATTCAGTACTTC.

There are a few counts of this clonotype. This chain connects TRBV7-9 to TRBJ2-3; no definite D call. The CDR3 contains 11 residues. CDR1 and CDR2 from the germline V gene are SEHNR and FQNEAQ (reference sequence). V shed 5 bases and J shed 6 bases, with 6 bases lying between them. CDR3 sequence: CASSPMDTQYF. In DNA form, the CDR3 reads TGTGCCAGCAGCCCCATGGATACGCAGTATTTT. Full variable domain (rest looked up from reference TRBV7-9 and TRBJ2-3): DTGVSQNPRHKITKRGQNVTFRCDPISEHNRLYWYRQTLGQGPEFLTYFQNEAQLEKSRLLSDRFSAERPKGSFSTLEIQRTEQGDSAMYLCASSPMDTQYFGPGTRLTVL.

In its sample, this clonotype was seen many times. This chain links TRBV5-1 with TRBJ2-7, with TRBD2 matching 7 bases. The CDR3 runs 12 residues. Germline CDR1 is SGHRS and CDR2 is YFSETQ. Trimming cost V 3 bases and J 10 bases; bases outside gene matches: 7. The CDR3 bases are TGCGCCAGCAGCTCCGGACTAGGCGGTCAGTACTTC. This gives the protein CASSSGLGGQYF.

This clonotype has more than one count but fewer than ten. This chain connects TRBV18 to TRBJ2-1; 8 nucleotides align to TRBD1. With V trimmed by 5 bases and J by 4 bases, 10 bases remained unmatched. Per germline, CDR1 KGHSH and CDR2 LQKENI. The CDR3 extends over 16 amino acids. CDR3 sequence reads: CASSSEPGQDYNEQFF. The CDR3 DNA follows: TGTGCCAGCTCATCAGAACCGGGACAGGATTACAATGAGCAGTTCTTC.

This clonotype was picked up many times. This chain uses TRBV7-8 with TRBJ2-1; 12 nucleotides agree with TRBD2. CDR3 size: 17 residues. CDR1 and CDR2 (germline): SGHVS, FQNEAQ. With 1 base clipped from V and 7 bases from J, the junction kept 8 bases outside the gene matches. CDR3 sequence: CASSLGGLAGKQNEQFF. Here the CDR3 DNA reads TGTGCCAGCAGCTTAGGCGGACTAGCGGGAAAGCAGAATGAGCAGTTCTTC. Together with reference TRBV7-8 and TRBJ2-1, the CDR3 gives the full variable domain: GAGVSQSPRYKVAKRGQDVALRCDPISGHVSLFWYQQALGQGPEFLTYFQNEAQLDKSGLPSDRFFAERPEGSVSTLKIQRTQQEDSAVYLCASSLGGLAGKQNEQFFGPGTRLTVL.

The chain links TRBV11-1 to TRBJ2-3; 12 bases line up with TRBD2. With 6 bases clipped from V and 15 bases from J, the junction kept 7 bases outside the gene matches. This CDR3 is 12 amino acids long. Germline assignment: CDR1 SGHAT and CDR2 FQDESV (reference sequence). CDR3 in amino acids: CASRDTSGGSYF. The CDR3 region has the DNA TGTGCCAGCAGGGATACTAGCGGGGGGTCTTATTTT.

This clonotype was recorded many times. The rearrangement joins TRBV20-1 to TRBJ1-1; D remains ambiguous. This CDR3 is 14 amino acids long. Germline-derived CDR1 and CDR2 are DFQATT and SNEGSKA (reference sequence). Trimming removed 3 bases from V and 0 bases from J, with 11 bases in between. The CDR3 loop is CSARIASLNTEAFF. CDR3 sequence (DNA): TGCAGTGCTAGGATTGCCAGCCTGAACACTGAAGCTTTCTTT.

The table lists this clonotype with many counts. The chain joins TRBV7-9 to TRBJ2-1; tentatively, D is TRBD2 (6 bases). Trimming took off 2 bases at V and 5 bases at J, with 13 bases between the two ends. CDR3 length: 15 residues. Germline assignment: CDR1 SEHNR and CDR2 FQNEAQ (reference sequence). CDR3 nucleotides: TGTGCCAGCAGCTTACCAGAGACTAGGGACAATGAGCAGTTCTTC. The encoded protein is CASSLPETRDNEQFF.

There are a few counts of this clonotype. The CDR3: CASSPPRRPGELFF. The CDR3 nucleotides are TGTGCCAGCAGCCCCCCCCGTCGACCCGGGGAGCTGTTTTTT. The chain uses TRBV2 and TRBJ2-2, with no clear D. This CDR3 has 14 amino acids. V was shortened by 6 bases and J by 6 bases, with 14 bases between the two germline ends. Germline lookup yields CDR1 SNHLY and CDR2 FYNNEI. The whole variable domain, remainder taken from reference TRBV2 and TRBJ2-2, is EPEVTQTPSHQVTQMGQEVILRCVPISNHLYFYWYRQILGQKVEFLVSFYNNEISEKSEIFDDQFSVERPDGSNFTLKIRSTKLEDSAMYFCASSPPRRPGELFFGEGSRLTVL.

This clonotype was recorded at least ten times. The V gene is TRBV12-3 or TRBV12-4, the J gene TRBJ2-5; TRBD1 agrees at 7 bases. J gave up 5 bases and V 2 bases, and 2 bases lay outside the gene matches. This CDR3 region has 13 residues. The CDR3 protein is CASSLLGGETQYF. DNA for the CDR3: TGTGCCAGCAGTTTATTAGGGGGCGAGACCCAGTACTTC.